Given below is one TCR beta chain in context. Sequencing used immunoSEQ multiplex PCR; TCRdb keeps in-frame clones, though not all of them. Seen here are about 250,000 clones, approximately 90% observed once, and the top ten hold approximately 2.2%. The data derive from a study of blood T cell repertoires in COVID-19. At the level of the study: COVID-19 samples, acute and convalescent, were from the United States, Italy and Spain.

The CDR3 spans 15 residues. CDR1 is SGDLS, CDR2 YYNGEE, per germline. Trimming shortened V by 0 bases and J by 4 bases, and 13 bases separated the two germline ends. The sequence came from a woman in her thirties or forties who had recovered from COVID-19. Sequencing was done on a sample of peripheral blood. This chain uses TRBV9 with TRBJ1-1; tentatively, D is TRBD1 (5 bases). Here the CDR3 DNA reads TGTGCCAGCAGCGTAGAGGGGCGCGCAGGCACTGAAGCTTTCTTT. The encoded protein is CASSVEGRAGTEAFF.